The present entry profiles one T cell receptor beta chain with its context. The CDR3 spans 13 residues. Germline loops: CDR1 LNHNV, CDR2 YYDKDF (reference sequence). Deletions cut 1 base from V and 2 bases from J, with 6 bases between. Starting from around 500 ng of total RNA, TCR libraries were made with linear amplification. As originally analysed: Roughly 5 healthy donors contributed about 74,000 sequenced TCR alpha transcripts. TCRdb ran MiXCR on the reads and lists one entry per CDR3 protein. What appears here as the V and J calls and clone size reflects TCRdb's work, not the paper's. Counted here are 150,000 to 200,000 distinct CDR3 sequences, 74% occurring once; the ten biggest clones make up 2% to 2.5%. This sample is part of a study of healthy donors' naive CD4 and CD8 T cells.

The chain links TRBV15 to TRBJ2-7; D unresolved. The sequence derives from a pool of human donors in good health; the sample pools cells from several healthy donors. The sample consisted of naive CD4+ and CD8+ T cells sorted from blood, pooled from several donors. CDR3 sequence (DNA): TGTGCCACCAGCAGAGTGAGCCCCTACGAGCAGTACTTC. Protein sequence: CATSRVSPYEQYF.